This TCR beta chain is from a study of T cell responses to AZD1222 COVID-19 vaccine. General observations from the study: Among AZD1222 vaccinees, only 5 to 7 were seropositive at baseline.

A note on this clone: The antigen is undetermined.

Some clones are missing from TCRdb's copy, which holds only in-frame ones; the method was immunoSEQ multiplex PCR. The sample holds under 150,000 clones; over 85% are singletons and the top ten take 1.1%. This specimen consisted of peripheral blood, obtained 28 days after the second AZD1222 dose. This sequence originates from an adult who received the AZD1222 COVID-19 vaccine.

CDR3 nucleotides: TGTGCCAGCAGCTTGTTCCCCCAGGGGAGTACAGATACGCAGTATTTT. This codes for CASSLFPQGSTDTQYF. The chain combines TRBV11-2 with TRBJ2-3; maybe TRBD1 (6 bases). Per germline, CDR1 SGHAT and CDR2 FQNNGV. Deletions cut 3 bases from V and 3 bases from J, with 16 bases between. This CDR3 region has 16 residues. The complete variable domain, with remaining parts taken from reference TRBV11-2 and TRBJ2-3, reads EAGVAQSPRYKIIEKRQSVAFWCNPISGHATLYWYQQILGQGPKLLIQFQNNGVVDDSQLPKDRFSAERLKGVDSTLKIQPAKLEDSAVYLCASSLFPQGSTDTQYFGPGTRLTVL.